This TCR beta chain was identified in a study of cytomegalovirus exposure and HLA in healthy donors. The overall study: An earlier analysis identified more than 95 million unique TCR beta sequences in about 170 million T cells.

The study ran its PCR with 60 Vbeta and 13 Jbeta primers. Assay: immunoSEQ multiplex PCR; the TCRdb copy retains only in-frame clones and omits some. Of under 150,000 clones in the sample, 60% to 80% were seen once. Comment on this clone: Its cognate antigen is unknown.

Germline CDR1 SGHDT, CDR2 YYEEEE. There are 16 residues in the CDR3. Broader study findings: Per published reports, the classifier diagnosed cytomegalovirus status with high specificity and sensitivity. In an earlier analysis, most TCR beta V segments were productive about 87% or about 30% of the time. Presence/absence analyses assumed roughly uniform sequencing depth across donors.

The chain joins TRBV5-6 to TRBJ2-5, with D tentatively TRBD2 (7 bases). Near its end, the DNA agrees better with TRBJ2-7, so the J call may be wrong. The source is a woman aged 60 to 75 in good health and CMV-seronegative. The specimen sequenced was PBMCs. The CDR3: CASSLWGGIPGYEQYF. The CDR3 bases are TGTGCCAGCAGCTTGTGGGGGGGCATTCCCGGCTACGAGCAGTACTTC.